The 4 T cell receptor beta chains below come from one sample, sequenced in a study of shared clonotypes between healthy human individuals. Measured with immunoSEQ multiplex PCR; TCRdb has only the in-frame clones, and not every one. This table holds approximately 2,300,000 clones, around 90% found once. Sequencing input: naive CD4+ T cells from PBMCs. This sample's subset: CD45RA+ positively selected. Source of these receptors: a man younger than 30 in good health. Some clones in this sample may be carry-over from other donors' samples.

This clone was picked up one time. The chain links TRBV9 to TRBJ1-1; 12 bases align to TRBD1. CDR3 length equals 16 residues. The germline V gene encodes CDR1 SGDLS and CDR2 YYNGEE. Trimming took 3 bases from V and 0 from J; bases not matched to a gene: 3. CDR3 nucleotide sequence: TGTGCCAGCAGCGCCCGGGACAGGGGGCTGAACACTGAAGCTTTCTTT. Amino acids: CASSARDRGLNTEAFF. Variable domain in full (rest from reference TRBV9 and TRBJ1-1): DSGVTQTPKHLITATGQRVTLRCSPRSGDLSVYWYQQSLDQGLQFLIQYYNGEERAKGNILERFSAQQFPDLHSELNLSSLELGDSALYFCASSARDRGLNTEAFFGQGTRLTVV.

The genes are TRBV18 and TRBJ1-2; D is undetermined. The germline V gene has CDR1 KGHSH and CDR2 LQKENI. The V end was cut by 2 bases, the J end by 6 bases, with 10 bases between. The CDR3 contains 13 residues. CDR3 sequence reads: CASSPGLRDGYTF. CDR3 DNA: TGTGCCAGCTCACCAGGTTTACGGGATGGCTACACCTTC.

The genes are TRBV30 and TRBJ2-1; 11 bases fit TRBD2. Germline V gene sequence: CDR1 GTSNPN, CDR2 SVGIG (reference sequence). J lost 7 bases, V lost 2 bases, and 7 bases had no gene match. There are 15 residues in the CDR3. Here the CDR3 DNA reads TGTGCCTGGAGTAAACCGGGACTAGCGGCGAATGAGCAGTTCTTC. It yields the protein CAWSKPGLAANEQFF.

The chain joins TRBV7-9 to TRBJ1-4; D gene unclear. This CDR3 is 15 amino acids long. In germline, CDR1 is SEHNR, CDR2 FQNEAQ (reference sequence). The V end was cut by 4 bases, the J end by 1 base, with 10 bases between. CDR3: CASSSHKGTNEKLFF. In nucleotides, the CDR3 is TGTGCCAGCAGCTCCCACAAGGGAACTAATGAAAAACTGTTTTTT.